These 25 T cell receptor beta chains were all obtained from the same sample, sequenced in a study of blood T cell repertoires in COVID-19. Using immunoSEQ multiplex PCR, the repertoire was profiled, and TCRdb retains in-frame clones only, with some absent. This table has 60,000 to 80,000 clones, approximately 80% appearing once. Material for sequencing was peripheral blood. These TCRs come from a man aged 45-65 years with COVID-19, enrolled during active disease.

The chain combines TRBV30 with TRBJ1-2; 9 bases agree with TRBD1. V lost 1 base to trimming and J lost 7 bases; unmatched junction nucleotides: 10. Germline V gene lookup returns CDR1 GTSNPN and CDR2 SVGIG (reference sequence). The CDR3 contains 15 residues. The chain's CDR3 is CAWSGVPGQGRGYTF. The CDR3 DNA reads as TGTGCCTGGAGTGGGGTCCCGGGACAGGGTCGTGGCTACACCTTC.

The V and J genes are TRBV7-9 and TRBJ2-7, with 7 nucleotides matching TRBD1. Per the germline V gene, CDR1 is SEHNR and CDR2 is FQNEAQ (reference sequence). This CDR3 comprises 15 residues. J was trimmed by 0 bases and V by 1 base; bases with no gene match: 3. The chain's CDR3 is CASSLDRGHSYEQYF. CDR3 in DNA: TGTGCCAGCAGCTTAGACAGGGGACACTCCTACGAGCAGTACTTC.

This clone has at least ten counts. The rearrangement links TRBV27 to TRBJ1-6; 7 bases match TRBD1. The CDR3 is 16 residues long. CDR1 and CDR2 (germline): MNHEY, SMNVEV (reference sequence). The ends lost 8 bases at V and 7 bases at J; junction bases unmatched: 14. The CDR3 loop is CASGTARGAWNSPLHF. DNA of the CDR3: TGTGCCAGCGGGACGGCCAGGGGGGCCTGGAATTCACCCCTCCACTTT.

This sequence joins TRBV4-3 and TRBJ1-1, with 8 bases fitting TRBD1. Germline CDR1 reads LGHNA; CDR2 reads YSLEER. This CDR3 has 15 amino acids. V gave up 4 bases and J gave up 1 base; unmatched junction bases: 5. The CDR3 bases are TGCGCCAGCAGCCGGGGGGGGACAGGGAACACTGAAGCTTTCTTT. Amino acids: CASSRGGTGNTEAFF.

This clone occurred once. The chain carries TRBV6-4 and TRBJ2-2, with D maybe TRBD2 (6 bases). Germline V gene sequence: CDR1 MRHNA, CDR2 SNTAGT. Trimming took 3 bases from V and 7 from J, leaving 9 bases between them. The CDR3 extends over 13 amino acids. CDR3 residues: CASSDSEGGELFF. In DNA, the CDR3 is TGTGCCAGCAGTGATTCGGAGGGCGGGGAGCTGTTTTTT.

The CDR3 here is CASRGLAGSAGELFF. DNA of the CDR3: TGCGCCAGCAGGGGACTAGCGGGTTCGGCCGGGGAGCTGTTTTTT. V gene TRBV5-1 combines with J gene TRBJ2-2; 12 bases are a match to TRBD2. V was clipped by 5 bases and J by 6 bases; unmatched bases: 5. The germline V gene has CDR1 SGHRS and CDR2 YFSETQ. The CDR3 is 15 residues long.

This clone came up once. J is TRBJ2-5 and V is TRBV11-1; TRBD1 agrees at 9 bases. V dropped 5 bases and J dropped 2; count of bases not matched to a gene: 9. Germline V lookup: CDR1 SGHAT, CDR2 FQDESV (reference sequence). The CDR3 sequence is 16 residues long. CDR3 DNA: TGTGCCAGCAGCCCGTGGGACAGGGCTGGGCAAGAGACCCAGTACTTC. As protein: CASSPWDRAGQETQYF.

The chain's CDR3 is CASSGGTGENSPLHF. The CDR3 region has the DNA TGTGCCAGTAGTGGTGGGACAGGGGAAAACTCACCCCTCCACTTT. The rearrangement joins TRBV19 to TRBJ1-6; TRBD1 agrees at 10 bases. CDR3 length equals 15 residues. The V gene end was trimmed by 5 bases and the J gene end by 10 bases; junction bases not matched to a gene: 8. Germline values: CDR1 LNHDA, CDR2 SQIVND (reference sequence).

In this sample, this clone turned up a few times. This chain joins TRBV5-1 and TRBJ2-7; tentatively, D is TRBD1 (6 bases). The V gene lost 5 bases and the J gene lost 5 bases, with 23 bases spanning the gap. This CDR3 has 16 amino acids. Germline-derived CDR1 and CDR2 are SGHRS and YFSETQ. The CDR3 DNA reads as TGCGCCAGCAGGACGGATGGACAGCGCGGGTGGAACGAGCAGTACTTC. Translation gives CASRTDGQRGWNEQYF.

V is TRBV10-3 and J is TRBJ2-1, with D perhaps matching TRBD2 (7 bases). V was cut by 3 bases and J by 12 bases, with 9 bases left in between. Germline CDR1 is ENHRY and CDR2 is SYGVKD. CDR3 length: 11 residues. For the CDR3, the DNA is TGTGCCATCAGTGAAGGGGGGGGGCAGTTCTTC. This gives the protein CAISEGGGQFF.

Sample share makes this clone medium-sized. This CDR3 reads CASERDGSNSPLHF. In nucleotides, the CDR3 is TGTGCCAGCGAGCGGGACGGATCTAATTCACCCCTCCACTTT. The chain couples TRBV6-6 to TRBJ1-6, with D possibly matching TRBD1 (5 bases). CDR1 is MNHNY and CDR2 is SVGAGI in the germline V gene (reference sequence). The CDR3 is made up of 14 amino acids. The V gene lost 8 bases and the J gene lost 6 bases, with 14 bases spanning the gap.

The genes are TRBV5-1 and TRBJ1-2, with D perhaps matching TRBD1 (6 bases). The CDR3 runs to 15 residues. V was pared by 0 bases and J by 5 bases, with 14 bases between. CDR1 and CDR2 from the germline V gene are SGHRS and YFSETQ. The CDR3 nucleotides read TGCGCCAGCAGCTTGGACGGGGGGCCTGGATATGGCTACACCTTC. Translated, it gives CASSLDGGPGYGYTF.

V and J are TRBV9 and TRBJ1-2; 7 bases are a match to TRBD1. The CDR3 runs to 15 residues. The germline CDR1 and CDR2 sequences are SGDLS and YYNGEE. V trimming: 6 bases; J trimming: 7 bases; junction bases outside the gene matches: 15. CDR3 sequence (DNA): TGTGCCAGCACCGCGAGCCGACAGGGTGGAGTTGGCTACACCTTC. This encodes CASTASRQGGVGYTF.

This rearrangement joins TRBV2 to TRBJ1-2; maybe TRBD1 (6 bases). The CDR3 is made up of 14 amino acids. Germline V gene sequence: CDR1 SNHLY, CDR2 FYNNEI. V dropped 6 bases and J dropped 4 bases, with 15 bases sitting between them. The CDR3 is CASRRGAILYGYTF. The CDR3 region has the DNA TGTGCCAGCAGGCGGGGGGCGATTCTCTATGGCTACACCTTC.

The V call is TRBV5-1, the J call TRBJ2-1, with D perhaps matching TRBD2 (6 bases). This CDR3 comprises 15 residues. Trimming shortened V by 2 bases and J by 4 bases, and 13 bases separated the two germline ends. From germline, CDR1 is SGHRS and CDR2 YFSETQ. The CDR3 coding sequence is TGCGCCAGCAGCTTAGCGGCAGCGGGTTACAATGAGCAGTTCTTC. Protein sequence: CASSLAAAGYNEQFF.

This chain connects TRBV7-9 to TRBJ1-4; D is unresolved. With 5 bases removed from V and 4 bases from J, the gap between germline ends came to 8 bases. The CDR3 covers 13 residues. The germline V gene encodes CDR1 SEHNR and CDR2 FQNEAQ (reference sequence). The CDR3 sequence: CASSPLSNEKLFF. In nucleotides, the CDR3 is TGTGCCAGCAGCCCTCTCAGTAATGAAAAACTGTTTTTT.

Ten or more counts support this clone. The rearrangement links TRBV19 to TRBJ1-5; 7 bases line up with TRBD1. The germline CDR1 and CDR2 sequences are LNHDA and SQIVND (reference sequence). The CDR3 runs 15 residues. Germline trimming cut 6 bases from V and 3 bases from J; bases unmatched to any gene: 8. CDR3 sequence: CASRGDSGSNQPQHF. The CDR3 DNA reads as TGTGCCAGTAGGGGGGACAGCGGATCCAATCAGCCCCAGCATTTT.

This rearrangement joins TRBV6-5 to TRBJ2-1, with no clear D. There are 11 residues in the CDR3. Trimming shortened V by 11 bases and J by 7 bases, and 12 bases separated the two germline ends. Germline V gene sequence: CDR1 MNHEY, CDR2 SVGAGI. The CDR3 spells CASRALNEQFF. As DNA, the CDR3 is TGTGCCTCACGCGCCTTAAATGAGCAGTTCTTC.

CDR3: CASSLTPSGANVLTF. The CDR3 DNA reads TGTGCCAGCAGCTTGACTCCGTCTGGGGCCAACGTCCTGACTTTC. The gene calls are TRBV5-6 and TRBJ2-6; D is ambiguous. V lost 1 base to trimming and J lost 1 base, with 6 bases between them. Germline V gives CDR1 SGHDT, CDR2 YYEEEE. The CDR3 totals 15 residues.

This clone came up once. The chain is built from TRBV15 and TRBJ2-2, with TRBD2 identical over 12 bases. V lost 4 bases to trimming and J lost 11 bases; unmatched junction nucleotides: 8. CDR1 and CDR2 (germline): LNHNV, YYDKDF (reference sequence). CDR3 length: 15 residues. CDR3 amino acids: CATSNLAGGAGELFF. CDR3 sequence (DNA): TGTGCCACCAGCAACCTAGCGGGAGGGGCGGGTGAGCTGTTTTTT.

V usage is TRBV19 and J usage is TRBJ1-1; no clear D. The CDR3 spans 14 residues. Germline assignment: CDR1 LNHDA and CDR2 SQIVND (reference sequence). V was shortened by 7 bases and J by 4 bases, with 16 bases between the two germline ends. CDR3 in DNA: TGTGCCAGTAACAACCGAGGCGGTGTCACTGAAGCTTTCTTT. Its translation is CASNNRGGVTEAFF.

The genes are TRBV6-5 and TRBJ1-2, with 7 bases aligning to TRBD1. Trimming cost V 7 bases and J 0 bases; bases outside gene matches: 5. Germline CDR1 reads MNHEY; CDR2 reads SVGAGI. This CDR3 has 14 amino acids. CDR3 protein: CASKAGQANYGYTF. CDR3 in DNA: TGTGCCAGCAAGGCTGGACAGGCTAACTATGGCTACACCTTC.

The chain uses TRBV6-5 and TRBJ2-7; a possible D gene is TRBD1 (6 bases). The V and J ends lost 7 bases and 0 bases respectively, with 13 bases between them. Germline CDR1 is MNHEY and CDR2 is SVGAGI. The CDR3 spans 14 residues. Here the CDR3 reads CASNKGDNSYEQYF. The DNA for the CDR3 is TGTGCCAGCAATAAAGGGGACAACTCCTACGAGCAGTACTTC.

The chain couples TRBV19 to TRBJ2-2; D unclear. The CDR3 has 14 residues. Per germline, CDR1 LNHDA and CDR2 SQIVND (reference sequence). V lost 7 bases and J lost 0, with 9 bases in between. Here the CDR3 DNA reads TGTGCCAGTATGATTAGCCCGAACACCGGGGAGCTGTTTTTT. Translating it yields CASMISPNTGELFF.

The J gene is TRBJ2-1, the V gene TRBV6-2 or TRBV6-3; 14 nucleotides agree with TRBD2. J gave up 8 bases and V 6 bases, and 6 bases lay outside the gene matches. The CDR3 is 15 residues long. Germline V gives CDR1 MNHEY, CDR2 SVGEGT. The CDR3 loop is CASSPGGLAGDEQFF. The CDR3 DNA reads TGTGCCAGCAGCCCAGGGGGACTAGCGGGAGATGAGCAGTTCTTC.